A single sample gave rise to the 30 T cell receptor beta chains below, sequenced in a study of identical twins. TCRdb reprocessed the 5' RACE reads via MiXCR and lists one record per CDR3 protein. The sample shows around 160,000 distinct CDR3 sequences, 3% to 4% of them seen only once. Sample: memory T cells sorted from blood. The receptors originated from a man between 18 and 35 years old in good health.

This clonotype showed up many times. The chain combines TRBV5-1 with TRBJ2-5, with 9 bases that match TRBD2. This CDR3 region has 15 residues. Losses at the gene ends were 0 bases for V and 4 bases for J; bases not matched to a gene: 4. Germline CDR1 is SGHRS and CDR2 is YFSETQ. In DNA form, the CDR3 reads TGCGCCAGCAGCTTGGCAATACTAGCGGGAGAGACCCAGTACTTC. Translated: CASSLAILAGETQYF.

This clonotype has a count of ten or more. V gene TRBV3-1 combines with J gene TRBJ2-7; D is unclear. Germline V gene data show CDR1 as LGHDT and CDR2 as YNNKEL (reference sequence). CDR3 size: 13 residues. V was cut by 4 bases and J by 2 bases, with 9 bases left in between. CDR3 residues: CASSPRPTYEQYF. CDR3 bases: TGTGCCAGCAGCCCGCGACCGACCTACGAGCAGTACTTC.

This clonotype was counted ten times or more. The CDR3 sequence: CASSDGLAGGSLPIYNEQFF. DNA of the CDR3: TGTGCCAGCAGTGATGGGTTAGCGGGAGGGTCGCTTCCGATCTACAATGAGCAGTTCTTC. This chain joins TRBV2 and TRBJ2-1; 11 bases match TRBD2. This CDR3 has 20 residues. The junction had 16 bases not matched to a gene; V was cut back by 3 bases and J by 3 bases. CDR1 is SNHLY and CDR2 is FYNNEI in the germline V gene. Together with reference TRBV2 and TRBJ2-1, the CDR3 gives the full variable domain: EPEVTQTPSHQVTQMGQEVILRCVPISNHLYFYWYRQILGQKVEFLVSFYNNEISEKSEIFDDQFSVERPDGSNFTLKIRSTKLEDSAMYFCASSDGLAGGSLPIYNEQFFGPGTRLTVL.

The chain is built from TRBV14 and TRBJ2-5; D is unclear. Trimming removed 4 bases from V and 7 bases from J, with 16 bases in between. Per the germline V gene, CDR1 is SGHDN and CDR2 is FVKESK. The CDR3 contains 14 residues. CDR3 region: CASSPPGRIATQYF. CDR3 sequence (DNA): TGTGCCAGCAGCCCCCCTGGTCGTATAGCGACCCAGTACTTC.

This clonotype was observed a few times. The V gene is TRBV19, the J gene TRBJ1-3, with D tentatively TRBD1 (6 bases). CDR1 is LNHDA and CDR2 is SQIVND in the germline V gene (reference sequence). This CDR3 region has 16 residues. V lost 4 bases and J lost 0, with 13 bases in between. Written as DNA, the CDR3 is TGTGCCAGTAGTAGGCGCGACAGGAGCTCTGGAAACACCATATATTTT. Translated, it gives CASSRRDRSSGNTIYF.

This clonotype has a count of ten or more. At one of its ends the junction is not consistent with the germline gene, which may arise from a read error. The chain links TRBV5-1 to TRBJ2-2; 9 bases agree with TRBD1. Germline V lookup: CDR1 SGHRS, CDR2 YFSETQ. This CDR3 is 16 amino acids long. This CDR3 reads CASSAALGTGTGELFF. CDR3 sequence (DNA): TGCGCAAGCAGCGCGGCCCTCGGGACAGGGACCGGGGAGCTGTTTTTT.

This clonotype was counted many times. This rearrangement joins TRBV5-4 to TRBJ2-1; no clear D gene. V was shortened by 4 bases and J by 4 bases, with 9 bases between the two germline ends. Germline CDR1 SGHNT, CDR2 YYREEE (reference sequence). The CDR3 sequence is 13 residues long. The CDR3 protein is CASSPGGYNEQFF. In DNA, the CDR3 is TGTGCCAGCAGCCCCGGCGGATACAATGAGCAGTTCTTC. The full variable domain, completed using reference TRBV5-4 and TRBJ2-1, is ETGVTQSPTHLIKTRGQQVTLRCSSQSGHNTVSWYQQALGQGPQFIFQYYREEENGRGNFPPRFSGLQFPNYSSELNVNALELDDSALYLCASSPGGYNEQFFGPGTRLTVL.

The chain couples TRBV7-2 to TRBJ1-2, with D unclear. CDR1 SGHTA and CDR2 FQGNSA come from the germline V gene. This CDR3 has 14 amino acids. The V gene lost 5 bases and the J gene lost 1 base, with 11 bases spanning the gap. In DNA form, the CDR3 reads TGTGCCAGCAGCCTCCCTGGACTTAACTATGGCTACACCTTC. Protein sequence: CASSLPGLNYGYTF.

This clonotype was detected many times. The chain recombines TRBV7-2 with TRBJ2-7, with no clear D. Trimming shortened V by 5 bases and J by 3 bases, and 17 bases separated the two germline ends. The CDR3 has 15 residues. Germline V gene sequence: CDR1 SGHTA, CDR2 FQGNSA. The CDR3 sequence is CASSRHRHWNYEQYF. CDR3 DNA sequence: TGTGCCAGCAGCCGCCACCGGCACTGGAACTACGAGCAGTACTTC. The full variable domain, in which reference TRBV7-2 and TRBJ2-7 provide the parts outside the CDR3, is GAGVSQSPSNKVTEKGKDVELRCDPISGHTALYWYRQSLGQGLEFLIYFQGNSAPDKSGLPSDRFSAERTGGSVSTLTIQRTQQEDSAVYLCASSRHRHWNYEQYFGPGTRLTVT.

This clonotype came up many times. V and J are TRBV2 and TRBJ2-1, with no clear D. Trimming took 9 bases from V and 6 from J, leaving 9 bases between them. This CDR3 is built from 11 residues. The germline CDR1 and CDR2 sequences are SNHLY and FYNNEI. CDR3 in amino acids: CARMVGNEQFF. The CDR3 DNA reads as TGTGCCAGGATGGTGGGCAATGAGCAGTTCTTC.

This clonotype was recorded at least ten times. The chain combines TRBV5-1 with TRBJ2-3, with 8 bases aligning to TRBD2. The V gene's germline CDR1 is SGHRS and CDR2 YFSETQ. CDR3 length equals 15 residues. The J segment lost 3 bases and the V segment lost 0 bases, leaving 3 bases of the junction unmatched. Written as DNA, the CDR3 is TGCGCCAGCAGCTTGGACAGCGGGAGAACAGATACGCAGTATTTT. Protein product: CASSLDSGRTDTQYF.

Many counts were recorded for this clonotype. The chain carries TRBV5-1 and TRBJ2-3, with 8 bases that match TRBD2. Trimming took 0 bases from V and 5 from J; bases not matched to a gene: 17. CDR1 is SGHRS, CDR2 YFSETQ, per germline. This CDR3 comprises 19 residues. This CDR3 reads CASSLGGPIAGLVEDTQYF. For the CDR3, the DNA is TGCGCCAGCAGCTTGGGGGGGCCAATAGCGGGATTGGTGGAAGATACGCAGTATTTT.

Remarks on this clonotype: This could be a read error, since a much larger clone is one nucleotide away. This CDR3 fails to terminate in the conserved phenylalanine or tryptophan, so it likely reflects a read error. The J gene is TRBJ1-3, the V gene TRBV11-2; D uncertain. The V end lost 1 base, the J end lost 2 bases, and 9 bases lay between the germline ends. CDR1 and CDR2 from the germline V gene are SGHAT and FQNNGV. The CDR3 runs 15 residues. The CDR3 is CASSLGSTAGNTIYI. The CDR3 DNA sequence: TGTGCCAGCAGCTTAGGGTCTACGGCTGGAAACACCATATATATT.

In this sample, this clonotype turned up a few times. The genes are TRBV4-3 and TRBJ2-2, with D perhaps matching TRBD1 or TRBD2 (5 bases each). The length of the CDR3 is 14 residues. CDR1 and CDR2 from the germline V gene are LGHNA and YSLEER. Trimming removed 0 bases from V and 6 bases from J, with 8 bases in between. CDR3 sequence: CASSQDGGPGELFF. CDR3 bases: TGCGCCAGCAGCCAAGATGGGGGTCCCGGGGAGCTGTTTTTT.

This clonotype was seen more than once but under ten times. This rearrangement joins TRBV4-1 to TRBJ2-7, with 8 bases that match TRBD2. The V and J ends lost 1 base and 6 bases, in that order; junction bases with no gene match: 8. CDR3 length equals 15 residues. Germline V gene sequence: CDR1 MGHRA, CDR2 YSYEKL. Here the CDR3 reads CASSQVLAGPPEQYF. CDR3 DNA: TGCGCCAGCAGCCAAGTTTTAGCGGGGCCCCCCGAGCAGTACTTC.

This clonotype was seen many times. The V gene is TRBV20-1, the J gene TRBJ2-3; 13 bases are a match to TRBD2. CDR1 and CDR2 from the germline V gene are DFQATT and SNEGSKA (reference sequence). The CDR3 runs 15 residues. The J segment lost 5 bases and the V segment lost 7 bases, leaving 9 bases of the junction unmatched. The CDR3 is CSVRTSGSIKDTQYF. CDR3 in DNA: TGCAGTGTACGGACTAGCGGGAGCATTAAAGATACGCAGTATTTT.

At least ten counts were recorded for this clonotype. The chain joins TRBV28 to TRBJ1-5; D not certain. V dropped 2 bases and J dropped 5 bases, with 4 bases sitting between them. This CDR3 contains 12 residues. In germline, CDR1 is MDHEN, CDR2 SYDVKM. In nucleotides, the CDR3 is TGTGCCAGCAGTTTAGGTCATCAGCCCCAGCATTTT. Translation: CASSLGHQPQHF.

The CDR3 reads CASSSPTGVKNIQYF. The CDR3 coding sequence is TGTGCCAGCAGCTCCCCGACAGGGGTCAAAAACATTCAGTACTTC. The V call is TRBV5-4, the J call TRBJ2-4; 8 positions agree with TRBD1. The V gene end was trimmed by 3 bases and the J gene end by 3 bases; junction bases not matched to a gene: 5. This CDR3 has 15 amino acids. Germline V CDR1 and CDR2: SGHNT, YYREEE (reference sequence).

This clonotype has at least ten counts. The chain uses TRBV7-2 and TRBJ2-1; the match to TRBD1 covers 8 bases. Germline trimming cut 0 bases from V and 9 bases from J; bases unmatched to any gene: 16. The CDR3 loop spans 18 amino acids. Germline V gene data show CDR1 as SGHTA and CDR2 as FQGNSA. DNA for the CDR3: TGTGCCAGCAGCTTAGCGCTTGGACAGGGCCGGCGTATGAGTGAGCAGTTCTTC. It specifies CASSLALGQGRRMSEQFF.

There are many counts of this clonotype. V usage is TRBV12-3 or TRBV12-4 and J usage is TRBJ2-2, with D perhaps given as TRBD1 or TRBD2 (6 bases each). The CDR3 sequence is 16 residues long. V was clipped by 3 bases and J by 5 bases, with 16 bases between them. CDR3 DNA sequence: TGTGCCAGCAGTTTTGGAGGGAGTACAGGGACCGGGGAGCTGTTTTTT. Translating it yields CASSFGGSTGTGELFF.

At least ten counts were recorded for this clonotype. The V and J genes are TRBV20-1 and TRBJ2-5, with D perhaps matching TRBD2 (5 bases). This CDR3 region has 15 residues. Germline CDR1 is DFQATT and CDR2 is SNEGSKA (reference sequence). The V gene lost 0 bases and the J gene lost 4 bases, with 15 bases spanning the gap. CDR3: CSARDGLAGRETQYF. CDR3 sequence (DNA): TGCAGTGCTAGAGATGGCCTAGCCGGCCGAGAGACCCAGTACTTC.

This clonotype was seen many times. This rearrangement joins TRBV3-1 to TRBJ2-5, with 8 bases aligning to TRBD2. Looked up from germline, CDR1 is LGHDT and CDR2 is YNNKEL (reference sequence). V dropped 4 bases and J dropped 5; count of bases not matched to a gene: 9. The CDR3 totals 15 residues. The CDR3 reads CASSRGLEGYETQYF. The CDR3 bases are TGTGCCAGCAGCCGGGGACTAGAAGGGTACGAGACCCAGTACTTC.

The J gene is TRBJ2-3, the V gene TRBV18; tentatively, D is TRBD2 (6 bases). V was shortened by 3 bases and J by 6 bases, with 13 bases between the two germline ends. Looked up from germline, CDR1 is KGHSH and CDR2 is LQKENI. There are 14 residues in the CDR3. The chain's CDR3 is CASSPVGSSDTQYF. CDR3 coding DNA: TGTGCCAGCTCACCCGTCGGGAGTTCGGATACGCAGTATTTT.

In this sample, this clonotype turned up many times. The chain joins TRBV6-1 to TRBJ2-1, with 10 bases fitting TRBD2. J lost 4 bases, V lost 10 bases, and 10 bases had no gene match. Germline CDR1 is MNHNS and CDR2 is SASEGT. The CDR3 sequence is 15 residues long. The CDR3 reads CATHQLAGQYNEQFF. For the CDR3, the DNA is TGTGCCACCCATCAACTAGCGGGGCAATACAATGAGCAGTTCTTC.

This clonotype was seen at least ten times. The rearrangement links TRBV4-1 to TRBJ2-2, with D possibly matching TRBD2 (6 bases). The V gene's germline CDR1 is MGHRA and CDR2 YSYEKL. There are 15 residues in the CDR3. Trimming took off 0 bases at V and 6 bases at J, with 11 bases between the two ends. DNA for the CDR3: TGCGCCAGCAGCCAAGAAGTAGCGGTCCCCGGGGAGCTGTTTTTT. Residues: CASSQEVAVPGELFF.

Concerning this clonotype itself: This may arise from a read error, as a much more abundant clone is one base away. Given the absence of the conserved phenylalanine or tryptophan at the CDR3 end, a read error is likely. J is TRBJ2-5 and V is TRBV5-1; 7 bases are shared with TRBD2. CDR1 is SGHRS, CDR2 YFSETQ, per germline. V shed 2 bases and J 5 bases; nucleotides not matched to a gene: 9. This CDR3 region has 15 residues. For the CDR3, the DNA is TGCGCCAGCAGCTTCGCGGGAGCATCTTTGGAGACCCAGTACTAC. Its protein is CASSFAGASLETQYY.

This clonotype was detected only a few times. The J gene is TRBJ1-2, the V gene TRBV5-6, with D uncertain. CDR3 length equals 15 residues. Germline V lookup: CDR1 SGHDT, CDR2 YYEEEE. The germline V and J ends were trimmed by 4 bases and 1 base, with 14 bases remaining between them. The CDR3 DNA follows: TGTGCCAGCAGCAAGGTAACCCTAAATAACTATGGCTACACCTTC. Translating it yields CASSKVTLNNYGYTF.

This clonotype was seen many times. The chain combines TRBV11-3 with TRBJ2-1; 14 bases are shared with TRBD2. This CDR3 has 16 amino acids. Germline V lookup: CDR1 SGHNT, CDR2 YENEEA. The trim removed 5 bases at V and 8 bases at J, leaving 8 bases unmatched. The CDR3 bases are TGTGCCAGCAGCCCCCAGGGACTAGCGGGAGTATATGAGCAGTTCTTC. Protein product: CASSPQGLAGVYEQFF.

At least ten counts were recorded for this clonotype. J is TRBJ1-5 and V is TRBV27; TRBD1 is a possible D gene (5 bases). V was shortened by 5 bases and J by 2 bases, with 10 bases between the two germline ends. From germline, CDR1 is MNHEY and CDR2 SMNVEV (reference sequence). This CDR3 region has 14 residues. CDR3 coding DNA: TGTGCCAGCAGTCCTCAGGGAGGCAATCAGCCCCAGCATTTT. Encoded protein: CASSPQGGNQPQHF.

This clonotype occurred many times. The CDR3 DNA follows: TGTGCCAGCGGTCTCGGGGGGACTAGCGTCAATGAGCAGTTCTTC. This codes for CASGLGGTSVNEQFF. The rearrangement joins TRBV12-3 or TRBV12-4 to TRBJ2-1; TRBD2 matches 10 bases. The CDR3 consists of 15 residues. With 8 bases clipped from V and 6 bases from J, the junction kept 10 bases outside the gene matches.